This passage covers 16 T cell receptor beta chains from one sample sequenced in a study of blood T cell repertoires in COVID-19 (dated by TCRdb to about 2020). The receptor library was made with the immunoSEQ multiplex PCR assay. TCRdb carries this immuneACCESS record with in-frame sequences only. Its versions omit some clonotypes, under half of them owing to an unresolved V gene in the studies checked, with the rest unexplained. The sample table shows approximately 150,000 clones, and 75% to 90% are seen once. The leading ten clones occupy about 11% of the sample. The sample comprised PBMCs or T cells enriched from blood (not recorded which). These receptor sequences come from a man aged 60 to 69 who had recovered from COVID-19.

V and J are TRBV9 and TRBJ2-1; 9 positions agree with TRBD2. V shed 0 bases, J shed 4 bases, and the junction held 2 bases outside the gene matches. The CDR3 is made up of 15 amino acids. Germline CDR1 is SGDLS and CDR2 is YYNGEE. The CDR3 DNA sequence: TGTGCCAGCAGCGTAGTAGCGGGAGAGTACAATGAGCAGTTCTTC. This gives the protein CASSVVAGEYNEQFF. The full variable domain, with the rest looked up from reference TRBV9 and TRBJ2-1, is DSGVTQTPKHLITATGQRVTLRCSPRSGDLSVYWYQQSLDQGLQFLIQYYNGEERAKGNILERFSAQQFPDLHSELNLSSLELGDSALYFCASSVVAGEYNEQFFGPGTRLTVL.

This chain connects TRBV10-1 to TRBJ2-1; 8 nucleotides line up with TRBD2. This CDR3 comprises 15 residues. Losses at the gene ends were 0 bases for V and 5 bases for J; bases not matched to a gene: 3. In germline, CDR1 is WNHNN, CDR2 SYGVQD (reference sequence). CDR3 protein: CASSESALADNEQFF. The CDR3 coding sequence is TGCGCCAGCAGTGAGTCGGCACTAGCGGACAATGAGCAGTTCTTC.

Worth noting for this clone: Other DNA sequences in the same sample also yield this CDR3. This chain's CDR3 is CASSIVRVRGGPLNQPQHF. For the CDR3, the DNA is TGTGCCAGTAGTATTGTACGCGTCCGGGGGGGCCCCCTCAATCAGCCCCAGCATTTT. The chain links TRBV19 to TRBJ1-5; weak D call: TRBD1 (6 bases). CDR1 and CDR2 (germline): LNHDA, SQIVND (reference sequence). There are 19 residues in the CDR3. The V gene lost 3 bases and the J gene lost 3 bases, with 24 bases spanning the gap.

CDR3 sequence (DNA): TGTGCCAGCAGCTTGGGTGCTAGCGGGAGTTTAGGTAATGAGCAGTTCTTC. It translates to CASSLGASGSLGNEQFF. The chain carries TRBV5-8 and TRBJ2-1; 10 nucleotides match TRBD2. V shed 0 bases and J 7 bases; nucleotides not matched to a gene: 10. The CDR3 runs 17 residues. Looked up from germline, CDR1 is SGHTS and CDR2 is YDEGEE.

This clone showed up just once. CDR3 amino acids: CASSLISRRGYTF. In DNA form, the CDR3 reads TGTGCCAGCAGTTTAATTAGCCGGCGTGGCTACACCTTC. The chain carries TRBV28 and TRBJ1-2; D remains unclear. The germline gives CDR1 MDHEN, CDR2 SYDVKM. CDR3 length: 13 residues. Trimming cost V 2 bases and J 7 bases, with 11 bases left between them.

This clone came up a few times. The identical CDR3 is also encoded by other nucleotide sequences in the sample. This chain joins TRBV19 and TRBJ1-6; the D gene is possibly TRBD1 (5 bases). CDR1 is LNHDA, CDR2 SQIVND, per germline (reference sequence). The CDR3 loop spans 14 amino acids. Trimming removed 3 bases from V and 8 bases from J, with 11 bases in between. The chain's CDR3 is CASSITGEDSPLHF. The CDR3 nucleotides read TGTGCCAGTAGTATCACAGGTGAAGATTCACCCCTCCACTTT.

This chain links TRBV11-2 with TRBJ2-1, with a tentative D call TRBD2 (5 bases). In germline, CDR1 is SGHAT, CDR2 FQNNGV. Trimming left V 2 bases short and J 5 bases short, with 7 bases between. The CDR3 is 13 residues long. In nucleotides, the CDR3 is TGTGCCAGCAGCTTAAAGCGGAACAATGAGCAGTTCTTC. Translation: CASSLKRNNEQFF.

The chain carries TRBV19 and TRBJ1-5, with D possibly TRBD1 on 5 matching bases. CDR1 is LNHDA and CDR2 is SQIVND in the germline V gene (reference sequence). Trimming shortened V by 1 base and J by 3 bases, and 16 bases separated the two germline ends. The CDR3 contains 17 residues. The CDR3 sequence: CASSIAGSGHINQPQHF. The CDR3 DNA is TGTGCCAGTAGTATAGCAGGTTCAGGGCACATCAATCAGCCCCAGCATTTT.

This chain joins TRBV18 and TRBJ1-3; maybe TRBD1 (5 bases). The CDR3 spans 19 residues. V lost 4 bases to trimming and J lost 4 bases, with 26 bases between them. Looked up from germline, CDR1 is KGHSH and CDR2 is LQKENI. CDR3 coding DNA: TGTGCCAGCTCACATTTCTCCGCGACAGCACAGGTGGTCGGAAACACCATATATTTT. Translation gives CASSHFSATAQVVGNTIYF. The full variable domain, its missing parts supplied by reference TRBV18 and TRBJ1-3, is NAGVMQNPRHLVRRRGQEARLRCSPMKGHSHVYWYRQLPEEGLKFMVYLQKENIIDESGMPKERFSAEFPKEGPSILRIQQVVRGDSAAYFCASSHFSATAQVVGNTIYFGEGSWLTVV.

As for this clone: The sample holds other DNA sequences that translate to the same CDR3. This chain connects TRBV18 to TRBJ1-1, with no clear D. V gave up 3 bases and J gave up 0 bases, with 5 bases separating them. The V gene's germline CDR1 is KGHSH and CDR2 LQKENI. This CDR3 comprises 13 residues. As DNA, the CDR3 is TGTGCCAGCTCACCGACTCTGAACACTGAAGCTTTCTTT. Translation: CASSPTLNTEAFF. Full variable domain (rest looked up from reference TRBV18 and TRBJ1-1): NAGVMQNPRHLVRRRGQEARLRCSPMKGHSHVYWYRQLPEEGLKFMVYLQKENIIDESGMPKERFSAEFPKEGPSILRIQQVVRGDSAAYFCASSPTLNTEAFFGQGTRLTVV.

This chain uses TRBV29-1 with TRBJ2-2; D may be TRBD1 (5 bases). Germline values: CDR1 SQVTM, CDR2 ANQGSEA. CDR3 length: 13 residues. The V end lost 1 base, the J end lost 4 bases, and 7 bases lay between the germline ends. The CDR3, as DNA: TGCAGCGTTGAAGGTGACAGCACCGGGGAGCTGTTTTTT. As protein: CSVEGDSTGELFF.

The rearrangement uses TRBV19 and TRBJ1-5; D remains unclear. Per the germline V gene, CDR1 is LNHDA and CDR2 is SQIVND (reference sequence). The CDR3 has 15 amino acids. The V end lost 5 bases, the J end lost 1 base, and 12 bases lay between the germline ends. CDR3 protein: CASSDIPMSNQPQHF. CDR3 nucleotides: TGTGCCAGTAGTGATATACCTATGAGCAATCAGCCCCAGCATTTT.

The CDR3 DNA follows: TGTGCCAGTAGCGAGCGGGGACAAGCTCAGTACTTC. Translated, it gives CASSERGQAQYF. This sequence joins TRBV19 and TRBJ2-7, with a weak D call TRBD2 (7 bases). This CDR3 region has 12 residues. CDR1 LNHDA and CDR2 SQIVND come from the germline V gene (reference sequence). V lost 6 bases and J 10 bases, leaving 16 bases between the germline ends.

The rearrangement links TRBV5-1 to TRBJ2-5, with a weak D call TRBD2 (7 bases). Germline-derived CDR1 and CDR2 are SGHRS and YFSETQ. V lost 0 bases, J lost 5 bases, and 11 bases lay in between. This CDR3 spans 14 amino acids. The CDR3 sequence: CASSLVGGAETQYF. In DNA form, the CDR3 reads TGCGCCAGCAGCTTGGTTGGGGGGGCCGAGACCCAGTACTTC. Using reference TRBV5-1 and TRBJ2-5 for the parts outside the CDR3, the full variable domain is KAGVTQTPRYLIKTRGQQVTLSCSPISGHRSVSWYQQTPGQGLQFLFEYFSETQRNKGNFPGRFSGRQFSNSRSEMNVSTLELGDSALYLCASSLVGGAETQYFGPGTRLLVL.

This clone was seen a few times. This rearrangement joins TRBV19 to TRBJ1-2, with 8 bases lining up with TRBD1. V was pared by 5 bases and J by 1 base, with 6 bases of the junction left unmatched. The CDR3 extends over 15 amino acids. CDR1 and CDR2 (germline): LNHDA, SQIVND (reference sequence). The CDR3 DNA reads TGTGCCAGTAGTGGGACAGGAGGGGGTAACTATGGCTACACCTTC. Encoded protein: CASSGTGGGNYGYTF.

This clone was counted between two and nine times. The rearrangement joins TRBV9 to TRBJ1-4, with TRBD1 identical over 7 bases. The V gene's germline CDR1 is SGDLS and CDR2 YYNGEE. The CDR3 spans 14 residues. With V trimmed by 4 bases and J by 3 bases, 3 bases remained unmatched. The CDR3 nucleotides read TGTGCCAGCAGCCTTCAGGGGGCTAATGAAAAACTGTTTTTT. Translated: CASSLQGANEKLFF.